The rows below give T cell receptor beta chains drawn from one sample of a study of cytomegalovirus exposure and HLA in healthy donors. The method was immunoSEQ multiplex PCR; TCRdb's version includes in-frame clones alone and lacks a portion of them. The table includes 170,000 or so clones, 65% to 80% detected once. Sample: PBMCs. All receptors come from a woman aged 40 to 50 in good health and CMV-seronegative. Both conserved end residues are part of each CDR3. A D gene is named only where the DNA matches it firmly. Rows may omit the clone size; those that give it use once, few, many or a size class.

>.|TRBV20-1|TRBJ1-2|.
TGCAGTGCTAGACTTAGCTATGGCTACACCTTC
CSARLSYGYTF
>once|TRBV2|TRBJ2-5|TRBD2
TGTGCCAGCTCCGGGGGGACGGAGACCCAGTACTTC
CASSGGTETQYF
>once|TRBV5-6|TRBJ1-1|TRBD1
TGTGCCAGCAGCTTGGCCTACAGGGGTCCGGACACTGAAGCTTTCTTT
CASSLAYRGPDTEAFF
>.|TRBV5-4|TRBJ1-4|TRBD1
TGTGCCAGCAGCTTCGGGACAGCTAATGAAAAACTGTTTTTT
CASSFGTANEKLFF
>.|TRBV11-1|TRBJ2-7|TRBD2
TGTGCCAGCAGCTTAACCACCGCATCCGGGACTACGCCATACGAGCAGTACTTC
CASSLTTASGTTPYEQYF
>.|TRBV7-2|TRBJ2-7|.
TGTGCCAGCAGCTTAGTGTTCGGTGCCCACGAGCAGTACTTC
CASSLVFGAHEQYF
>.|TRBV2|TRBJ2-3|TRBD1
TGTGCCAGCACCGCCTTCGACAGGGGCTCTGGTACGCAGTATTTT
CASTAFDRGSGTQYF
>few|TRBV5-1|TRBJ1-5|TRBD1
TGCGCCAGCAGCTTCGCAGGACAGGGGGCCGAGCCCCAGCATTTT
CASSFAGQGAEPQHF
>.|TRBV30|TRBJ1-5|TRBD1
TGTGCCTGGAGTGTTGCAGGGGGCAGGCAGCCCCAGCATTTT
CAWSVAGGRQPQHF
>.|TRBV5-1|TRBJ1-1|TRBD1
TGCGCCAGCAGCTTTACCCCTTGGACAGGGCAGGGCACTGAAGCTTTCTTT
CASSFTPWTGQGTEAFF
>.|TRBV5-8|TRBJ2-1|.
TGTGCCAGCGGACCAACAGGGAGCAATGAGCAGTTCTTC
CASGPTGSNEQFF
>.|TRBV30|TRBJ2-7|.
TGTGCCTGGAGTGTAAAGTCCTCCTACGAGCAGTACTTC
CAWSVKSSYEQYF
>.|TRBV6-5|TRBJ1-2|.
TGTGCCAGCAGTTACACGGAGACCTCCAACTATGGCTACCCCTTC
CASSYTETSNYGYPF
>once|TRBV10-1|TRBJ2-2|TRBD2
TGCGCCAGCAGTGAGTCGAGACTAGCGGGGTTCGCCGGGGAGCTGTTTTTT
CASSESRLAGFAGELFF
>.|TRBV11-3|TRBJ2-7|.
TGTGCCAGCAGCTTACAGGATTCCTCCTACGAGCAGTACTTC
CASSLQDSSYEQYF
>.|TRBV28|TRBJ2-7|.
TGTGCCAGCAGGCCTAGCGTGGCCTACGAGCAGTACTTC
CASRPSVAYEQYF
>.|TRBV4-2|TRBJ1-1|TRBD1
TGTGCCAGCAGCCAGACCGGGACAGGGGTTTGGGCTTTCTTT
CASSQTGTGVWAFF
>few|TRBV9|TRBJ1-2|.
TGTGCCAGCAGCGTAGTCGCGGGGACCTATGGCTACACCTTC
CASSVVAGTYGYTF
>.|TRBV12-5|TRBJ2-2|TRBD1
TGTGCTAGTGGAATGGGGACAGGCCCCGGAACCGGGGAGCTGTTTTTT
CASGMGTGPGTGELFF
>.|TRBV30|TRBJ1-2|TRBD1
TGTGCCTGGAGTGTAGGGGGACAGCTCTATGGCTACACCTTC
CAWSVGGQLYGYTF
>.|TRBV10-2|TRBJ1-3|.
TGCGCCAGCAGGGCCGGGGGGGTGTCTGGAAACACCATATATTTT
CASRAGGVSGNTIYF
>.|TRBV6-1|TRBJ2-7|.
TGTGCCAGCAGCCCCCTCTCCTACGAGCAGTACTTC
CASSPLSYEQYF
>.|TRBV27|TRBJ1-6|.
TGTGCCAGCAGTTTATCGCAGCGGGGTTCACCCCTCCACTTT
CASSLSQRGSPLHF
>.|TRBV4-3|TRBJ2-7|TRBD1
TGCGCCAGCAGCATACGACAGGGGGGGTCCCACGAGCAGTACTTC
CASSIRQGGSHEQYF
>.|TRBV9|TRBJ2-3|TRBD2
TGTGCCAGCAGCCCCCACGGACTAGCTCACACAGATACGCAGTATTTT
CASSPHGLAHTDTQYF
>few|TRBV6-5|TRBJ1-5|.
TGTGCCAGCAGTGAAGTCCAGGGAAAGGGGGCCCAGCATTTT
CASSEVQGKGAQHF
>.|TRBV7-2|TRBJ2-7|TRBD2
TGTGCCAGCAGCCCCCGGGAAGCAGGGAGGGTTGAGCAGTACTTC
CASSPREAGRVEQYF
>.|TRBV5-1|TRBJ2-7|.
TGCGCCAGCAGCTTGGAGGGACTCTACGAGCAGTACTTC
CASSLEGLYEQYF
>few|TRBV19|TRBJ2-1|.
TGTGCCAGTAGTAAGGAGGGACAGATTTACAATGAGCAGTTCTTC
CASSKEGQIYNEQFF
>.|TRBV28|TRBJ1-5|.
TGTGCCAGCAGTCCATCCCTTCCCTGGGGGGACCAGCCCCAGCATTTT
CASSPSLPWGDQPQHF
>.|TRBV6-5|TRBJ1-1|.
TGTGCCAGCAGTTACCAGGGGCAGGCGACTGAAGCTTTCTTT
CASSYQGQATEAFF
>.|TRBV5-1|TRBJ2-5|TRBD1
TGCGCCAGCAGCCCGACAGGGCAAGAGACCCAGTACTTC
CASSPTGQETQYF
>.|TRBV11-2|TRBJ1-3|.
TGTGCCAGCAGCTCTCAAGTGAGCCGGATATATTTT
CASSSQVSRIYF
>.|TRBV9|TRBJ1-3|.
TGTGCCAGCAGCGTAGTAGCGGCGGGCTCTGGAAACACCATATATTTT
CASSVVAAGSGNTIYF
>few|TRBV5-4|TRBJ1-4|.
TGTGCCAGCAGCTCGGAGGGAACTAATGAAAAACTGTTTTTT
CASSSEGTNEKLFF
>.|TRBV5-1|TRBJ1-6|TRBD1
TGCGCCAGCAGCCTATCACCGAGGCGGACAGGGGGCTCCTCAAGAAATTCACCCCTCCACTTT
CASSLSPRRTGGSSRNSPLHF
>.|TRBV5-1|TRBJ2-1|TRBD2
TGCGCCAGCAGCTTGGAAGCTGTCGGCGGGGGCAATGAGCAGTTCTTC
CASSLEAVGGGNEQFF
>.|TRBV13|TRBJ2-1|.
TGTGCCAGTGACTCCGCGGCGTACAATGAGCAGTTCTTC
CASDSAAYNEQFF
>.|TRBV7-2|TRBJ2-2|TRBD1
TGTGCCAGCAGCGGGCGACAGGGGTCCGCCGGGGAGCTGTTTTTT
CASSGRQGSAGELFF
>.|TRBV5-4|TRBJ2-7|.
TGTGCCAGCAGCTTGTATGAGCGGAGATACTACGAGCAGTACTTC
CASSLYERRYYEQYF
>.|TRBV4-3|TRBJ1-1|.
TGCGCCAGCAGCCAAGTGTCAGATATGAACACTGAAGCTTTCTTT
CASSQVSDMNTEAFF